This T cell receptor beta chain appears in the sequencing data of a study of identical twins. Broader study findings: Conclusions were based on cross-sectional statistical analysis, without following the same donors. Insertion counts were lower in abundant cord blood beta clonotypes, a trend that memory repertoires did not show.

Using its own MiXCR run on the 5' RACE reads, TCRdb lists one record per CDR3 protein. Of fewer than 250,000 distinct CDR3 sequences listed, about a tenth are singletons. The V end was cut by 0 bases, the J end by 0 bases, with 15 bases between. This CDR3 spans 18 amino acids. Looked up from germline, CDR1 is MNHEY and CDR2 is SMNVEV (reference sequence). This clonotype was seen more than once but under ten times. What it recognizes is unknown. This TCR was sampled from a woman between 18 and 29 years old in good health. V is TRBV27 and J is TRBJ1-3, with D unclear. Material: memory (CD45RO+) T cells sorted from blood. DNA of the CDR3: TGTGCCAGCAGTTTATCGCCATACAACCTTGACTCTGGAAACACCATATATTTT. Translated: CASSLSPYNLDSGNTIYF.